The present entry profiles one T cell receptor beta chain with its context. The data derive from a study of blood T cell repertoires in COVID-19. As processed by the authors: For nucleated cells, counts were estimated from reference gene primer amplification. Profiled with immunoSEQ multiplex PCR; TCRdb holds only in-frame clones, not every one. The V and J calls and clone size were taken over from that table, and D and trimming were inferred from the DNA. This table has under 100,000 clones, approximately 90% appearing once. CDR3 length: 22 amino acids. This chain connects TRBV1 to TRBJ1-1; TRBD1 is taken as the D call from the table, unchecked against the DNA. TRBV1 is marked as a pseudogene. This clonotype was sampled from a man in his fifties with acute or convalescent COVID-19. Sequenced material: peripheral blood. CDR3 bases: TGCACCAGCAGCCAAGATCGGCCTAATTACAGGGGAGGAATCATCAGGAACACTGAAGCTTTCTTT. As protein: CTSSQDRPNYRGGIIRNTEAFF.